This is a list of T cell receptor beta chains from one sample in a study of CXCR3-negative and CXCR3-positive naive CD8 T cells. TCRdb re-called the 5' RACE reads and catalogs CDR3 proteins one per entry, DNA excluded. The sample totals over 95,000 distinct CDR3 sequences. The sequencing input was naive CXCR3+ CD8+ T cells from blood. Every receptor here comes from a human donor in good health. Some clones in this sample may be carry-over from other donors' samples. The CDR3 runs from the conserved cysteine through the conserved F or W.

>TRBV6-2/TRBV6-3|TRBJ1-6
CASGYSDVSYNSPLHF
>TRBV28|TRBJ2-1
CASSFLGESEQFF
>TRBV15|TRBJ1-2
CATSSRQDGGYTF
>TRBV5-1|TRBJ2-1
CASSLESLSYNEQFF
>TRBV19|TRBJ2-7
CASSILAGKDEQYF
>TRBV29-1|TRBJ1-6
CSVRTGGNSPLHF
>TRBV27|TRBJ1-2
CASSPRDRSYGYTF
>TRBV7-3|TRBJ2-3
CASGPGAGRPDTQYF
>TRBV4-1|TRBJ2-1
CASSQGLADYNEQFF
>TRBV7-8|TRBJ2-7
CASSLAYGPSYEQYF
>TRBV15|TRBJ1-1
CATSRQPGSEAFF
>TRBV6-6|TRBJ2-7
CASSYGASYEQYF
>TRBV12-5|TRBJ2-5
CASGPPAGETQYF
>TRBV5-1|TRBJ2-7
CASSLAHDYEQYF
>TRBV28|TRBJ2-7
CANSLGAGGYEQYF
>TRBV4-3|TRBJ2-7
CASSHTPGQGAPYEQYF
>TRBV15|TRBJ2-2
CATSRLGTGELFF
>TRBV12-3/TRBV12-4|TRBJ1-1
CASSPDRGHEAFF
>TRBV3-1|TRBJ2-2
CASSLLPPSGELLF
>TRBV29-1|TRBJ2-7
CSVEDRSYEQYF
>TRBV7-9|TRBJ2-1
CASPGPEIYNEQFF
>TRBV29-1|TRBJ2-2
CSVGDLLTGELFF
>TRBV29-1|TRBJ2-3
CSATGHRTDTQYF
>TRBV5-6|TRBJ2-7
CASSGGLAGAHEQYF
>TRBV28|TRBJ2-2
CASSSRTPLAVNTGELFF
>TRBV29-1|TRBJ1-2
CSVGTGYGYTF
>TRBV7-9|TRBJ2-5
CASSSGAQETQYF
>TRBV7-2|TRBJ1-2
CASTYEWGQFNYGYTF
>TRBV5-8|TRBJ1-2
CASSFPGELTNYGYTF
>TRBV6-1|TRBJ2-5
CATSGPQETQYF
>TRBV29-1|TRBJ2-3
CSVDGQGVVPDTQYF
>TRBV4-3|TRBJ2-3
CASSQGTPLAMGADTQYF
>TRBV29-1|TRBJ2-5
CSGILGGRVQETQYF
>TRBV6-6|TRBJ2-3
CASRSTKLSTDTQYF
>TRBV10-3|TRBJ2-7
CAISDRAGVTSYEQYF
>TRBV5-1|TRBJ2-3
CASSLDRGRVNTDTQYF
>TRBV12-3/TRBV12-4|TRBJ2-7
CASSLGLAGAYKQYF
>TRBV4-1|TRBJ2-1
CASSQEAFRDNEQFF